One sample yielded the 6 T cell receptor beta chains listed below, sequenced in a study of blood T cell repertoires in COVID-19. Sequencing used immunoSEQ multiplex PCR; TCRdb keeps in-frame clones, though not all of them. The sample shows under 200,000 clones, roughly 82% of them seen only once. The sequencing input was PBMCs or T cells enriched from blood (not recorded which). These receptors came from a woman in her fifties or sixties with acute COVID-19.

The CDR3 nucleotides are TGTGCCAGCCGACCCGGCAGGGAACACGAGCAGTACTTC. It encodes CASRPGREHEQYF. The chain is built from TRBV5-5 and TRBJ2-7; perhaps TRBD1 as D (5 bases). The CDR3 is 13 residues long. V was clipped by 7 bases and J by 5 bases, with 16 bases between them. Germline values: CDR1 SGHKS, CDR2 YYEKEE (reference sequence).

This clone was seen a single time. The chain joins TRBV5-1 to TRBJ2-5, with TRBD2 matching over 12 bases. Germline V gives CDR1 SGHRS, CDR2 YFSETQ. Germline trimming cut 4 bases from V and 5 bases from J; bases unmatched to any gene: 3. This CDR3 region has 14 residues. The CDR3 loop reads CASSGTSGWETQYF. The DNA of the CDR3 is TGCGCCAGCAGCGGGACTAGCGGGTGGGAGACCCAGTACTTC.

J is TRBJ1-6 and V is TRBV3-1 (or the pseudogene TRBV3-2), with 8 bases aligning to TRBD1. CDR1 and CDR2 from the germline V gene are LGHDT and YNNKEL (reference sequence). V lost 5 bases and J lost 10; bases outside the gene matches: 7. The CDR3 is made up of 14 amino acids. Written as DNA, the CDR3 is TGTGCCAGCAGCGTTCGGACAGGGTGGTCACCCCTCCACTTT. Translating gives CASSVRTGWSPLHF.

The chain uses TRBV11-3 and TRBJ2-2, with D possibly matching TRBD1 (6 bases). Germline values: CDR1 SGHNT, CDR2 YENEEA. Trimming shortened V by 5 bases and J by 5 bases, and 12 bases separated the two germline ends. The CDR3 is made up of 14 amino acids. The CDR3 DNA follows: TGTGCCAGCAGCGCCCGGACAGTTACCGGGGAGCTGTTTTTT. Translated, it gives CASSARTVTGELFF. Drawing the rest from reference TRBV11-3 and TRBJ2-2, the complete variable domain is EAGVVQSPRYKIIEKKQPVAFWCNPISGHNTLYWYLQNLGQGPELLIRYENEEAVDDSQLPKDRFSAERLKGVDSTLKIQPAELGDSAVYLCASSARTVTGELFFGEGSRLTVL.

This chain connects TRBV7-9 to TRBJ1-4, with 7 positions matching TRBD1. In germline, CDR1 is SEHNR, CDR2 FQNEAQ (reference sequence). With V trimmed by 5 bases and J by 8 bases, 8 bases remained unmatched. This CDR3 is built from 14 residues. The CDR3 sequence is CASSQGGNTEKLFF. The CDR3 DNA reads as TGTGCCAGCAGCCAGGGGGGAAATACGGAAAAACTGTTTTTT.

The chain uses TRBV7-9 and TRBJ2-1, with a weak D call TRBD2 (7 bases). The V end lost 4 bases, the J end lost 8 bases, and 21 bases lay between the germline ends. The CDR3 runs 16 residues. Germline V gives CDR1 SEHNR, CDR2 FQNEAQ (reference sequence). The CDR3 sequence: CASSWSVGGGKDEQFF. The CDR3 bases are TGTGCCAGCAGCTGGTCTGTTGGGGGGGGCAAGGATGAGCAGTTCTTC.